This T cell receptor beta chain emerged from a study of T cells after yellow fever vaccination. Findings and limits, study-wide: Reappearance after the booster was seen for most primary-vaccination clones, at 95% to 97% CD4 and about 90% CD8. Abundant clonotypes from the bulk population could have been carried over as contaminants into FACS-sorted repertoires.

The authors made TCR cDNA by 5'RACE template switching, adding a universal primer site and UMIs. TCRdb used MiXCR to reprocess the 5' RACE reads, holding one entry per CDR3 protein. The table includes some 350,000 distinct CDR3 sequences, 8.5% to 10% detected once. The germline gives CDR1 MGHRA, CDR2 YSYEKL. This CDR3 spans 18 amino acids. The junction had 9 bases not matched to a gene; V was cut back by 5 bases and J by 2 bases. This clonotype was detected ten times or more. Its target is unknown. Specimen: PBMCs, collected on the day of the first yellow fever vaccination. The chain combines TRBV4-1 with TRBJ1-4; 12 bases agree with TRBD1. The TCR was taken from a man aged 18 to 29 who received the YFV17D yellow fever vaccine. In DNA, the CDR3 is TGCGCCAGCAGCGCCGGGACAGGGGGCTGGAAGACTAATGAAAAACTGTTTTTT. It specifies CASSAGTGGWKTNEKLFF.